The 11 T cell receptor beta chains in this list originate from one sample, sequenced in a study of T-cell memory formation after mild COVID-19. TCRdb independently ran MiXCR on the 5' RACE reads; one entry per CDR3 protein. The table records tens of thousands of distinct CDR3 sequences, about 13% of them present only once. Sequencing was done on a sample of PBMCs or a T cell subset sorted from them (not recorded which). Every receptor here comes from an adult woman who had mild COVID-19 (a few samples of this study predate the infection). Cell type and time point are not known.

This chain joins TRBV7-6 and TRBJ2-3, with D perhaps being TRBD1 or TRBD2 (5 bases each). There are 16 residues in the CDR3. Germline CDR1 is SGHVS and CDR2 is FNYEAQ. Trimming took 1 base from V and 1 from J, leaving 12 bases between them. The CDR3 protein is CASSLVGGSGTDTQYF. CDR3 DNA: TGTGCCAGCAGCTTAGTTGGGGGTTCGGGCACAGATACGCAGTATTTT. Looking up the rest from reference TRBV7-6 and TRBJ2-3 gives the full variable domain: GAGVSQSPRYKVTKRGQDVALRCDPISGHVSLYWYRQALGQGPEFLTYFNYEAQQDKSGLPNDRFSAERPEGSISTLTIQRTEQRDSAMYRCASSLVGGSGTDTQYFGPGTRLTVL.

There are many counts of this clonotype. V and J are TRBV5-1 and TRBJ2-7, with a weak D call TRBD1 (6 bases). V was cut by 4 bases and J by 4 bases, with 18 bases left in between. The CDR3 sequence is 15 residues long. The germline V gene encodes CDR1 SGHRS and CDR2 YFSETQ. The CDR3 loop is CASSGRQGPQYEQYF. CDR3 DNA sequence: TGCGCCAGCAGCGGCCGTCAGGGGCCCCAATACGAGCAGTACTTC.

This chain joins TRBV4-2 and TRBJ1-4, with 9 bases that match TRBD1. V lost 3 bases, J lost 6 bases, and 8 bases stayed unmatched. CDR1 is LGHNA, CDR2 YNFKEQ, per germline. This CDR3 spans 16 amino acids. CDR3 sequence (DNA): TGTGCCAGCAGCCATATACCGGGACAGGGCGATGAAAAACTGTTTTTT. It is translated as CASSHIPGQGDEKLFF.

In DNA, the CDR3 is TGTGCCAGTAGTGTGTCTTGGCATGAGCAGTTCTTC. Translated: CASSVSWHEQFF. The chain combines TRBV19 with TRBJ2-1; no clear D gene. CDR1 LNHDA and CDR2 SQIVND come from the germline V gene (reference sequence). CDR3 size: 12 residues. V shed 5 bases and J shed 8 bases, with 10 bases lying between them.

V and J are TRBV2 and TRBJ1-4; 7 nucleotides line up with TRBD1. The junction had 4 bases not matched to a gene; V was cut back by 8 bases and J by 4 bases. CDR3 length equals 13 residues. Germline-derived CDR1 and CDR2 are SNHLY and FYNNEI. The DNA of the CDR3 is TGTGCCAGCCGACAGGGTATTAATGAAAAACTGTTTTTT. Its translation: CASRQGINEKLFF.

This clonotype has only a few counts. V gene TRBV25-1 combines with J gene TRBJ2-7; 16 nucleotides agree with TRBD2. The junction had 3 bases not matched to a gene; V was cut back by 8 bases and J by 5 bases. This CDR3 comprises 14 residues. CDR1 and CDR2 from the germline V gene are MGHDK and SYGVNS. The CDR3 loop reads CASGGTSGRDEQYF. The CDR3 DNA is TGTGCCAGCGGGGGGACTAGCGGGAGGGACGAGCAGTACTTC.

The CDR3 DNA is TGTGCCAGCAGCCGCCGGGGAGACACTGAAGCTTTCTTT. This gives the protein CASSRRGDTEAFF. J is TRBJ1-1 and V is TRBV7-9; D unresolved. The CDR3 consists of 13 residues. Germline-derived CDR1 and CDR2 are SEHNR and FQNEAQ (reference sequence). V lost 5 bases, J lost 3 bases, and 10 bases lay in between.

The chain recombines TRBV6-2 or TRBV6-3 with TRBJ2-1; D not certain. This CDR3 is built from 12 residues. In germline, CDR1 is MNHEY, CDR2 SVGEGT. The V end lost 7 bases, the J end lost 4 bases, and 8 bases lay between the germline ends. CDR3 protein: CASKSLYNEQFF. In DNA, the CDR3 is TGTGCCAGCAAGTCCCTTTACAATGAGCAGTTCTTC.

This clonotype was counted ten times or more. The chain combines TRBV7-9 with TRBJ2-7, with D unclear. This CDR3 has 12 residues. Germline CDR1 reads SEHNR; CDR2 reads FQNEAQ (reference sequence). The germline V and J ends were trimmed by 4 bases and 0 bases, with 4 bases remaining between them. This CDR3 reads CASSSRSYEQYF. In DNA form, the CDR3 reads TGTGCCAGCAGCTCCCGCTCCTACGAGCAGTACTTC.

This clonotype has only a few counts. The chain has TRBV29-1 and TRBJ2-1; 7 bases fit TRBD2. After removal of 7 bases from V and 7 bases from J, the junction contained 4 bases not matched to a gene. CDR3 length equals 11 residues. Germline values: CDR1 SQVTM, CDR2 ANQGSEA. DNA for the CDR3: TGCAGCGCCAAAGCGGGGAATGAGCAGTTCTTC. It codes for CSAKAGNEQFF.

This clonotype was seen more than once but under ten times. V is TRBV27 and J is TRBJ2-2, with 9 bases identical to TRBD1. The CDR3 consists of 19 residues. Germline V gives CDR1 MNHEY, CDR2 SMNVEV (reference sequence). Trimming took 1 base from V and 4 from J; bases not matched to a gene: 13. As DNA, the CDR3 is TGTGCCAGCAGTTTATTGGGACAGGGACCCCCCCGAGGCACCGGGGAGCTGTTTTTT. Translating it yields CASSLLGQGPPRGTGELFF.